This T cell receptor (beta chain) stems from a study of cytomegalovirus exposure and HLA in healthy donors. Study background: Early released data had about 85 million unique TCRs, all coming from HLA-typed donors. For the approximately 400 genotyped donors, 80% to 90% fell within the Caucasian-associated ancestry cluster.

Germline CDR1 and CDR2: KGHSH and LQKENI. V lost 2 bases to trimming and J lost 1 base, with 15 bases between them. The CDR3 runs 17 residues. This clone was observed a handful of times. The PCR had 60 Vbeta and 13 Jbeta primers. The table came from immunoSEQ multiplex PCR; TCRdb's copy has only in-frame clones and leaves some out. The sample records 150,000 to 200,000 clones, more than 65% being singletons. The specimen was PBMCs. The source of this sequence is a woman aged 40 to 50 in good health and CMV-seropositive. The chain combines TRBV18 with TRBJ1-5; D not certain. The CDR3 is CASSPMPGYGSNQPQHF. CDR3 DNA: TGTGCCAGCTCACCAATGCCCGGGTACGGGAGCAATCAGCCCCAGCATTTT.